This paragraph covers one T cell receptor beta chain sequence. Its specificity is not known. These data are taken from a study of T-cell memory formation after mild COVID-19. MiXCR was run by TCRdb on the 5' RACE reads, yielding one entry per CDR3 protein. The sample shows around 200,000 distinct CDR3 sequences, roughly 16% of them seen only once. Overall study results and limits: Within pre-infection memory, some responding clones were found, suggesting cross-reactive memory joined. The study found contracting CD4+ clones mainly in CM and EM and contracting CD8+ clones in EMRA.

The sequencing input was PBMCs or a T cell subset sorted from them (not recorded which). This TCR was sampled from an adult woman who had mild COVID-19 (a few samples of this study predate the infection). Cell type and time point are not known.

CDR3 nucleotide sequence: TGCAGCGCCCGGGCCAGTTGGACCGGGGAGCTGTTTTTT. Residues: CSARASWTGELFF. The gene calls are TRBV29-1 and TRBJ2-2, with no clear D. Germline-derived CDR1 and CDR2 are SQVTM and ANQGSEA. Trimming left V 7 bases short and J 5 bases short, with 14 bases between. This CDR3 comprises 13 residues.